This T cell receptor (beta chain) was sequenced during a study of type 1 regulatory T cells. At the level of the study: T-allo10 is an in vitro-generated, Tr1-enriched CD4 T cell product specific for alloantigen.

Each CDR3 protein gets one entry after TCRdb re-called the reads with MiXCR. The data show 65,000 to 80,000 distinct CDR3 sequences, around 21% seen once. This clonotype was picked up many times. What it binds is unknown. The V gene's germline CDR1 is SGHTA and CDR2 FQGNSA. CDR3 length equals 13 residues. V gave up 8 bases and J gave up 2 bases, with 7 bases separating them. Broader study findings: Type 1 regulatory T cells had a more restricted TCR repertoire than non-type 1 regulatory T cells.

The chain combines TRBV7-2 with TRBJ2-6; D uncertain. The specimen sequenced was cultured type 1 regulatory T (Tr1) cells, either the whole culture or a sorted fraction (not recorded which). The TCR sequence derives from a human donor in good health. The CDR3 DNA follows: TGTGCCAGCCGGCCGACTGGGGCCAACGTCCTGACTTTC. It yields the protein CASRPTGANVLTF. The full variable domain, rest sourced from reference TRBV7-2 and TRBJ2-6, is GAGVSQSPSNKVTEKGKDVELRCDPISGHTALYWYRQSLGQGLEFLIYFQGNSAPDKSGLPSDRFSAERTGGSVSTLTIQRTQQEDSAVYLCASRPTGANVLTFGAGSRLTVL.